This TCR beta chain was obtained from a study of shared clonotypes between healthy human individuals. Positive CCR7 selection of CD45RO-negative cells yielded the naive CD8 cells, and terminally differentiated effector memory CD45RA+ cells were excluded. In the authors' workflow: Filtering of immunoSEQ junctional sequences could not match full-length read filtering. Assay: immunoSEQ multiplex PCR; the TCRdb copy retains only in-frame clones and omits some. V, J and clone size are those of that table, while D and trimming were read from the DNA. The data contain 560,000 or so clones, 90% to 97% of them seen just once; the ten biggest clones take up about 0.12%. The CDR3 is 13 residues long. Trimming left V 3 bases short and J 6 bases short, with 10 bases between. Germline-derived CDR1 and CDR2 are SGHDT and YYEEEE.

Sequences were obtained from naive CD8+ T cells sorted from blood. The TCR originated in a woman aged 25 to 39 in good health. This sequence joins TRBV5-6 and TRBJ1-5; possibly TRBD1 for D (6 bases). The CDR3, as DNA: TGTGCCAGCAGCTGGGGGGCGAGTCAGCCCCAGCATTTT. It specifies CASSWGASQPQHF.